The sequence of this T cell receptor (beta chain) was determined in a study of blood T cell repertoires in COVID-19 (dated by TCRdb to 2020 to 2022). Broadly, across the study: The collaborator samples originated in the United States, Italy and Spain and spanned the acute and convalescent phases of COVID-19. Where available, HLA class I and class II types were obtained from metadata supplied by the sample provider rather than from assay-based typing. The dataset comprised deeply sampled blood TCRbeta repertoires from subjects exposed to, actively infected with, or recovered from COVID-19. The samples were drawn from the first 160 participants of the ongoing ImmuneRACE study and from over 950 subjects provided by 6 global collaborators. The prospective study material was composed of cDNA or gDNA derived from T cells, B-cell-depleted T cells, or PBMCs. The repertoires were released in a freely available public database meant as a resource for research on the immune response to SARS-CoV-2. Sample metadata almost always included a de-identified subject ID, COVID-19 status, age in years and sex. Overall study results and their limits: How much clinical and demographic metadata was included differed by source and by participant, and the metadata was provided uncurated.

Looking up the germline V gene yields CDR1 SGHDT and CDR2 YYEEEE. Including the terminal cysteine and phenylalanine, the CDR3 comprises 14 residues. Only CDR3 DNA remains: 42 bases, in frame from the first base. Whole blood was collected in K2EDTA tubes by collaborating institutions according to the institutions' own protocols. Collaborator samples were shipped for TCRbeta analysis as frozen whole blood, isolated PBMCs, or DNA extracted from either sample type. To note about this clone: Its antigen is unknown. A read error may produce the germline difference seen at one junction end.

TCRbeta CDR3 regions were amplified from genomic DNA using the immunoSEQ Assay, a bias-controlled multiplex PCR. The original methods were these. The number of nucleated cells in each sample was estimated from the amplification of reference gene primers within the assay. To quantify the absolute abundance of each unique TCRbeta CDR3 rearrangement, sequence reads were collapsed and filtered. For each sample, productive Simpson clonality was calculated as the square root of Simpson's diversity index over productive rearrangements. Imported from immuneACCESS, the table was reduced by TCRdb to in-frame sequences with V and J called. These copies leave out some clones; in studies compared against another copy, an unresolved V gene accounts for under half, and the cause of the remainder is not known. That table is the source of V, J and clone size, and D and trimming were worked out from the DNA. The sample data list 100,000 to 150,000 clones, and roughly 69% of these were observed just once. The ten top clones hold over 2% of the sample.

Sequencing was done on a sample of peripheral blood. This TCR derives from a woman in her 70s with acute or convalescent COVID-19. The chain is made from TRBV5-6 and TRBJ2-5; a tentative D call is TRBD2 (6 bases match). The CDR3 region has the sequence CASRLEEGRETQYF. The nucleotide sequence is TGTGCCAGCAGGTTGGAGGAGGGGCGGGAGACCCAGTACTTC.